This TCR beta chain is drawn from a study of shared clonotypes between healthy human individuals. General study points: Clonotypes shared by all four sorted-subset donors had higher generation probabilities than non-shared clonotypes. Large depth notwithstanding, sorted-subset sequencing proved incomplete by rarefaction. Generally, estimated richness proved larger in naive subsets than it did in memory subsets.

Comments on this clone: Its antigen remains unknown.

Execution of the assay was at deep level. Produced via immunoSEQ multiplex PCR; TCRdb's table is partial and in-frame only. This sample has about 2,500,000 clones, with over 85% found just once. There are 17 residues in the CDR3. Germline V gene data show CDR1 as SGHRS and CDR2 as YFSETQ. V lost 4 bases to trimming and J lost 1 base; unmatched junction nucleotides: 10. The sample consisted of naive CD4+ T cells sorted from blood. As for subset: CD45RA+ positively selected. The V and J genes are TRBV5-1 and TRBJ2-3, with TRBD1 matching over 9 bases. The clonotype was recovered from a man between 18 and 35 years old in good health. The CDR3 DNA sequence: TGCGCCAGCAGCGGGGGACAGGGTGGTAAGGGCACAGATACGCAGTATTTT. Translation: CASSGGQGGKGTDTQYF. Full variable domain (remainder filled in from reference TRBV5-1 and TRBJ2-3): KAGVTQTPRYLIKTRGQQVTLSCSPISGHRSVSWYQQTPGQGLQFLFEYFSETQRNKGNFPGRFSGRQFSNSRSEMNVSTLELGDSALYLCASSGGQGGKGTDTQYFGPGTRLTVL.